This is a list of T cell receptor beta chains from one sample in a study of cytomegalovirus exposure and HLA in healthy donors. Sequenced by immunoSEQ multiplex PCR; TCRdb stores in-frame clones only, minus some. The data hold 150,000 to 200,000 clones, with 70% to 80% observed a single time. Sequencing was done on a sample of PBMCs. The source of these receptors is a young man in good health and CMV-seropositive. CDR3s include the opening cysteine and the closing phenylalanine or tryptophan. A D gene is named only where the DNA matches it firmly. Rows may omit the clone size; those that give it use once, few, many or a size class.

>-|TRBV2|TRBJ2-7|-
TGTGCCAGCAGTGAACGGCCTCTCCGGGCCTACGAGCAGTACTTC
CASSERPLRAYEQYF
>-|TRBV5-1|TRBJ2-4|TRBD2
TGCGCCAGCGGGGGGGAAAGGCCAGCCAAAAACATTCAGTACTTC
CASGGERPAKNIQYF
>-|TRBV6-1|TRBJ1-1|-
TGTGCCAGCAATCGGGGCACTGAAGCTTTCTTT
CASNRGTEAFF
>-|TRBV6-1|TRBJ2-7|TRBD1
TGTGCCAGCACCTTGGGACAGGCCTCCTACGAGCAGTACTTC
CASTLGQASYEQYF
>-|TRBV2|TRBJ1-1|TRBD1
TGTGCCAGCAGGGACAGGGCTTTAGCTGAAGCTTTCTTT
CASRDRALAEAFF
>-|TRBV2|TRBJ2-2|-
TGTGCCAGCAGTGAGATCCTAATCGGGGAGCTGTTTTTT
CASSEILIGELFF
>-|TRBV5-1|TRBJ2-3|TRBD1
TGCGCCAGCAGCTCAGGACAGGGGTCAGGTTTGAGCACAGATACGCAGTATTTT
CASSSGQGSGLSTDTQYF
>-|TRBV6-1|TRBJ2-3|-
TGTGCCAGCAGTGACCTGGTCGGGGTTGGAGATACGCAGTATTTT
CASSDLVGVGDTQYF
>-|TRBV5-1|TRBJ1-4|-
TGCGCCAGCAGCTCGACAGGCGGCCCTATCACTAATGAAAAACTGTTTTTT
CASSSTGGPITNEKLFF
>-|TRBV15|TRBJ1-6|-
TGTGCCACCAGCACCCAGGATAATTCACCCCTCCACTTT
CATSTQDNSPLHF
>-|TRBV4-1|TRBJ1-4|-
TGCGCCAGCAGTCCACCCCGACAGTTGTTTAATGAAAAACTGTTTTTT
CASSPPRQLFNEKLFF
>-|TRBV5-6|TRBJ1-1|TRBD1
TGTGCCAGCAGCATTATGGGACAGGGGCCGAACACTGAAGCTTTCTTT
CASSIMGQGPNTEAFF
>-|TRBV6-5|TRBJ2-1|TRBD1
TGTGCCAGCAGTTACTACAGGGGGCATGATGAGCAGTTCTTC
CASSYYRGHDEQFF
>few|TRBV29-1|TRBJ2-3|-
TGCAGCGCCCCACTTCGGGTTTTTGGGACAGATACGCAGTATTTT
CSAPLRVFGTDTQYF
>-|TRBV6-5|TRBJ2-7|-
TGTGCCAGCAGGAAGGGCACAGGGTGGTACGAGCAGTACTTC
CASRKGTGWYEQYF
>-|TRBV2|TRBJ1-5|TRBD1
TGTGCCAGCAGTGAAGCCAGGGGGCGAGGCAATCAGCCCCAGCATTTT
CASSEARGRGNQPQHF
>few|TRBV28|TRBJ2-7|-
TGTGCCAGCAGGCAGGGGTTGGTGTTCTACGAGCAGTACTTC
CASRQGLVFYEQYF
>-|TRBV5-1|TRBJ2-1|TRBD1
TGCGCCAGCAGCTCGGGACAGGGGGCGGATGAGCAGTTCTTC
CASSSGQGADEQFF
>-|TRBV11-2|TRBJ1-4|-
TGTGCCAGCAGCTTACCGACAGCTGAAAAACTGTTTTTT
CASSLPTAEKLFF
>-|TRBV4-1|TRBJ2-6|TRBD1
TGCGCCAGCAGCCGAGAGACAGGGCTCTCTGGGGCCAACGTCCTGACTTTC
CASSRETGLSGANVLTF
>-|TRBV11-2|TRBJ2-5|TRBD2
TGTGCCAGCAGCTTGGGAGGGACTAGCGGGGGGTACCAAGAGACCCAGTACTTC
CASSLGGTSGGYQETQYF
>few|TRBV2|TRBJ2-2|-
TGTGCCAGCCTAACAGGGTTGAGGAACACCGGGGAGCTGTTTTTT
CASLTGLRNTGELFF
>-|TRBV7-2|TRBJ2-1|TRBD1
TGTGCCAGCAGCTCTCAGGGGGTATCCTACAATGAGCAGTTCTTC
CASSSQGVSYNEQFF
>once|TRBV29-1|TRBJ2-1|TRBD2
TGCAGCGTTGAACAGACTAGCGGGGACCCCTACAATGAGCAGTTCTTC
CSVEQTSGDPYNEQFF
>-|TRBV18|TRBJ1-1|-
TGTGCCAGCTCACCACCTCCAGGGGCTGAAGCTTTCTTT
CASSPPPGAEAFF
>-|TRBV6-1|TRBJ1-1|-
TGTGCCAGCAGTGCCAGGGGGAACACTGAAGCTTTCTTT
CASSARGNTEAFF
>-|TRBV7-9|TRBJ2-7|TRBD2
TGTGCCAGCAGCTTGGGACTAGCGGGGACCGTCTCCTACGAGCAGTACTTC
CASSLGLAGTVSYEQYF
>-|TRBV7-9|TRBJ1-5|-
TGTGCCAGCAGCTCGGCCGATGGGGGGGTAGGCAATCAGCCCCAGCATTTT
CASSSADGGVGNQPQHF
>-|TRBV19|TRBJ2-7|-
TGTGCCAGTAGTATCCCGGGGTACGAGCAGTACTTC
CASSIPGYEQYF
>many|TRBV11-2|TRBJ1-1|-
TGTGCCAGCAGCGCGGGTGCATCAAGGACCACTGAAGCTTTCTTT
CASSAGASRTTEAFF
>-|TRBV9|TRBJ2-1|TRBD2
TGTGCCAGCAGCGAGAGGCTAGCGGGGGGCTCCTACAATGAGCAGTTCTTC
CASSERLAGGSYNEQFF
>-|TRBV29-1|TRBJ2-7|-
TGCAGCGTTGCTCCGAGCTCCTACGAGCAGTACTTC
CSVAPSSYEQYF
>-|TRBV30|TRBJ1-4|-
TGTGCCTGGAGTCGGACCGCGGGGGGTGAAAAACTGTTTTTT
CAWSRTAGGEKLFF
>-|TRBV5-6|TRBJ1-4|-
TGTGCCAGCAGCTTGGGGGGCAGAACAAGGAATGAAAAACTGTTTTTT
CASSLGGRTRNEKLFF
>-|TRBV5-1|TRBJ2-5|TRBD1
TGCGCCAGCAGCCAGGGACAGGGCACCCAAGAGACCCAGTACTTC
CASSQGQGTQETQYF
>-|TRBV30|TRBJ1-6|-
TGTGCCTGGAGGGACGGGGTCTCCTATAATTCACCCCTCCACTTT
CAWRDGVSYNSPLHF